Shown below are 12 T cell receptor beta chains from a single sample sequenced in a study of T cells in Graves' hyperthyroidism and ophthalmopathy. The source material, RNA transcripts, was used to amplify TCR beta CDR3 regions. RT-PCR in the first round (using the HTBI primer set) targeted the TCR CDR3. TCRdb ran MiXCR on the multiplex PCR reads and lists one entry per CDR3 protein. This sample has roughly 100,000 distinct CDR3 sequences, with about 45% found just once. Sequencing was performed on blood. Receptors were obtained from a man in his forties with Graves' hyperthyroidism.

This rearrangement joins TRBV2 to TRBJ2-5; D gene ambiguous. Germline V CDR1 and CDR2: SNHLY, FYNNEI. The V gene lost 6 bases and the J gene lost 6 bases, with 23 bases spanning the gap. CDR3 length equals 16 residues. CDR3 in amino acids: CASRRLSSGKGKTQYF. The CDR3 DNA follows: TGTGCCAGCAGGCGACTGAGCTCTGGAAAGGGAAAGACCCAGTACTTC.

The V call is TRBV9, the J call TRBJ2-5; D remains unclear. This CDR3 comprises 11 residues. Germline V gene lookup returns CDR1 SGDLS and CDR2 YYNGEE. With 2 bases removed from V and 5 bases from J, the gap between germline ends came to 4 bases. The CDR3 nucleotides read TGTGCCAGCAGCGTGAGTGAGACCCAGTACTTC. Encoded protein: CASSVSETQYF.

The J gene is TRBJ2-7, the V gene TRBV7-2, with D possibly TRBD1 on 7 matching bases. V was pared by 1 base and J by 0 bases, with 13 bases between. Germline-derived CDR1 and CDR2 are SGHTA and FQGNSA. This CDR3 spans 16 amino acids. CDR3 region: CASSLGQGGTSYEQYF. CDR3 coding DNA: TGTGCCAGCAGCTTAGGACAGGGCGGGACCTCCTACGAGCAGTACTTC. Looking up the rest from reference TRBV7-2 and TRBJ2-7 gives the full variable domain: GAGVSQSPSNKVTEKGKDVELRCDPISGHTALYWYRQSLGQGLEFLIYFQGNSAPDKSGLPSDRFSAERTGGSVSTLTIQRTQQEDSAVYLCASSLGQGGTSYEQYFGPGTRLTVT.

The sample holds many counts of this clonotype. This sequence joins TRBV19 and TRBJ2-1; 7 nucleotides align to TRBD2. Germline V lookup: CDR1 LNHDA, CDR2 SQIVND (reference sequence). V shed 3 bases and J 7 bases; nucleotides not matched to a gene: 3. There are 13 residues in the CDR3. CDR3 residues: CASSISGGNEQFF. As DNA, the CDR3 is TGTGCCAGTAGTATTTCCGGGGGGAATGAGCAGTTCTTC.

This clonotype appeared many times. The J gene is TRBJ2-1, the V gene TRBV6-6, with D perhaps matching TRBD1 (5 bases). CDR1 is MNHNY and CDR2 is SVGAGI in the germline V gene (reference sequence). Trimming removed 0 bases at V and 6 bases at J, with 9 bases between. The CDR3 covers 14 residues. CDR3 bases: TGTGCCAGCAGTTACTCGACAGAAGGCAATGAGCAGTTCTTC. This encodes CASSYSTEGNEQFF.

This clonotype was counted ten times or more. The chain uses TRBV14 and TRBJ2-3, with 9 bases aligning to TRBD2. This CDR3 spans 17 amino acids. Losses at the gene ends were 4 bases for V and 11 bases for J; bases not matched to a gene: 19. Per the germline V gene, CDR1 is SGHDN and CDR2 is FVKESK. CDR3 bases: TGTGCCAGCAGCCCGCGTATCGATAGCGGGAGTCTTGGGGAGCAGTATTTT. It encodes CASSPRIDSGSLGEQYF.

On this clonotype itself: At one boundary the junction diverges from the germline segment, which might be a read error. This sequence joins TRBV7-6 and TRBJ2-1; D ambiguous. The germline V gene encodes CDR1 SGHVS and CDR2 FNYEAQ. This CDR3 is built from 13 residues. The CDR3 spells CASSLAANNEQSF. The CDR3 DNA is TGTGCCAGCAGCTTAGCGGCTAACAATGAACAGTCCTTC.

In this sample, this clonotype turned up many times. J is TRBJ2-7 and V is TRBV11-2; 8 nucleotides align to TRBD2. CDR1 and CDR2 from the germline V gene are SGHAT and FQNNGV. Germline trimming cut 2 bases from V and 6 bases from J; bases unmatched to any gene: 6. The CDR3 is made up of 14 amino acids. For the CDR3, the DNA is TGTGCCAGCAGCTTAACGGGAGGGCCGCTCGAGCAGTACTTC. This translates into CASSLTGGPLEQYF.

The sample holds one count of this clonotype. The V and J genes are TRBV19 and TRBJ2-7; 16 bases fit TRBD2. The V gene end was trimmed by 4 bases and the J gene end by 2 bases; junction bases not matched to a gene: 2. This CDR3 is 16 amino acids long. CDR1 LNHDA and CDR2 SQIVND come from the germline V gene (reference sequence). This CDR3 is CASSRGTSGRAYEQYF. The CDR3 DNA reads TGTGCCAGTAGTAGGGGGACTAGCGGGAGGGCCTACGAGCAGTACTTC.

The sample holds many counts of this clonotype. The chain combines TRBV12-3 or TRBV12-4 with TRBJ1-5; a possible D gene is TRBD1 (5 bases). V was shortened by 6 bases and J by 3 bases, with 18 bases between the two germline ends. The CDR3 has 16 residues. CDR3: CASRSLRDGLNQPQHF. The CDR3 coding sequence is TGTGCCAGCAGATCCCTTCGGGACGGCCTCAATCAGCCCCAGCATTTT.

This clonotype was picked up many times. The rearrangement links TRBV5-5 to TRBJ1-1; D unclear. CDR1 is SGHKS and CDR2 is YYEKEE in the germline V gene (reference sequence). Trimming removed 2 bases at V and 6 bases at J, with 11 bases between. The CDR3 loop spans 13 amino acids. The CDR3 loop is CASSFWAVSEAFF. CDR3 sequence (DNA): TGTGCCAGCAGCTTTTGGGCAGTTTCTGAAGCTTTCTTT.

This clonotype was picked up one time. The chain couples TRBV2 to TRBJ2-3; 8 nucleotides align to TRBD1. CDR3 length equals 12 residues. The V segment lost 8 bases and the J segment 8 bases; nucleotides outside the gene matches: 6. CDR1 is SNHLY, CDR2 FYNNEI, per germline. CDR3 sequence (DNA): TGTGCCAGCCGCCCGCAGGGGGCTACGCAGTATTTT. Residues: CASRPQGATQYF.